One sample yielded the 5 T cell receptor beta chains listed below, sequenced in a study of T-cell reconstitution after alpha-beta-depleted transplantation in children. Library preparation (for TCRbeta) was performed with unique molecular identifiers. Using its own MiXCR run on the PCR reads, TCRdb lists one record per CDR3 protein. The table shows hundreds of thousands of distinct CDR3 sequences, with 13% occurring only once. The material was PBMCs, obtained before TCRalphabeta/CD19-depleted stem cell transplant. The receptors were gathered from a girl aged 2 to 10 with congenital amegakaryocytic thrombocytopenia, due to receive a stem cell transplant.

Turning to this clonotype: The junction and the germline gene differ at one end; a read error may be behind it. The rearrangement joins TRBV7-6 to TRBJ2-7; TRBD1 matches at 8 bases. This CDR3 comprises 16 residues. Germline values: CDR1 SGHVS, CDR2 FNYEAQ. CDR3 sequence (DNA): TGTGCCAGCAGCTCTTACATCGGACAGGGACCCTACAAGCAGTACTTC. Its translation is CASSSYIGQGPYKQYF.

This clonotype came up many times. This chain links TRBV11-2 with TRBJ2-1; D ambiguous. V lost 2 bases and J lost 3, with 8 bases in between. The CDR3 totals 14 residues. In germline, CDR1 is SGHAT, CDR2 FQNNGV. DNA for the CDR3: TGTGCCAGCAGCTTATCTGGCTACTACAATGAGCAGTTCTTC. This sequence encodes CASSLSGYYNEQFF.

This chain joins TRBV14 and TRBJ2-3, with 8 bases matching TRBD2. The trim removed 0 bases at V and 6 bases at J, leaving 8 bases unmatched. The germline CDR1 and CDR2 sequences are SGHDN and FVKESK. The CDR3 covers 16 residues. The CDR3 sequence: CASSQEGTRFDDTQYF. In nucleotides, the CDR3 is TGTGCCAGCAGCCAAGAAGGGACTAGATTCGACGATACGCAGTATTTT.

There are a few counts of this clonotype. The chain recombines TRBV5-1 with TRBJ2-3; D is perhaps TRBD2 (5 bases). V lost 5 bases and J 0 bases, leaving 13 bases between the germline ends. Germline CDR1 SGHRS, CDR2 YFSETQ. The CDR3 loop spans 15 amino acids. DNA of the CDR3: TGCGCCAGCAGTTCGAGGGAGCGGAGCACAGATACGCAGTATTTT. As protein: CASSSRERSTDTQYF.

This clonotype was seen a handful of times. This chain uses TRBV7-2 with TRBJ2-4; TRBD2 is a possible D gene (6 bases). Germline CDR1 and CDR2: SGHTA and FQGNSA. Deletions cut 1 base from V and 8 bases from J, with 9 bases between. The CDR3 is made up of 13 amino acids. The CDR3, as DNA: TGTGCCAGCAGCTTAGGGGGACTCGACATTCAGTACTTC. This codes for CASSLGGLDIQYF.